These 7 T cell receptor beta chains originate from one sample sequenced in a study of cytomegalovirus exposure and HLA in healthy donors. PCR used 60 Vbeta primers and 13 Jbeta primers. Here immunoSEQ multiplex PCR was the method, and the copy in TCRdb shows in-frame clones only, minus some. The sample features about 52,000 clones, with over 9% in its top ten. Sequencing was carried out using PBMCs. These receptor sequences come from a woman aged 55-70 years in good health and CMV-seropositive.

CDR3 residues: CASSSSSGLGGDTQYF. Here the CDR3 DNA reads TGTGCCAGCAGTTCTTCTAGCGGGTTGGGGGGAGATACGCAGTATTTT. The V and J genes are TRBV28 and TRBJ2-3; 8 bases fit TRBD2. V trimming: 4 bases; J trimming: 5 bases; junction bases outside the gene matches: 11. Germline CDR1 reads MDHEN; CDR2 reads SYDVKM. CDR3 size: 16 residues.

The chain uses TRBV5-5 and TRBJ2-1, with a possible D match to TRBD2 (6 bases). Germline V gives CDR1 SGHKS, CDR2 YYEKEE (reference sequence). V was shortened by 0 bases and J by 3 bases, with 13 bases between the two germline ends. This CDR3 has 16 amino acids. CDR3 sequence (DNA): TGTGCCAGCAGCTTGGATTGGGGCGGGGACTACAATGAGCAGTTCTTC. Protein product: CASSLDWGGDYNEQFF.

This sequence joins TRBV2 and TRBJ1-5; 7 bases are a match to TRBD1. Trimming cost V 6 bases and J 6 bases; bases outside gene matches: 11. The CDR3 is 15 residues long. CDR1 and CDR2 from the germline V gene are SNHLY and FYNNEI. CDR3 in DNA: TGTGCCAGCAGGCCCGACAGGGTAATCGGTCAGCCCCAGCATTTT. As protein: CASRPDRVIGQPQHF.

The rearrangement links TRBV9 to TRBJ2-2; 11 bases fit TRBD1. J was trimmed by 6 bases and V by 3 bases; bases with no gene match: 1. In germline, CDR1 is SGDLS, CDR2 YYNGEE. The CDR3 runs to 14 residues. The CDR3 coding sequence is TGTGCCAGCAGCGCGGGACAGGGGGCCGGGGAGCTGTTTTTT. Residues: CASSAGQGAGELFF.

The gene calls are TRBV19 and TRBJ1-2, with TRBD1 matching over 7 bases. Per the germline V gene, CDR1 is LNHDA and CDR2 is SQIVND (reference sequence). V lost 3 bases and J lost 6; bases outside the gene matches: 7. The CDR3 spans 14 residues. The CDR3 sequence is CASSIRTGGHGYTF. The CDR3 coding sequence is TGTGCCAGTAGTATCCGGACAGGAGGGCATGGCTACACCTTC.

The chain links TRBV4-2 to TRBJ2-1, with a weak D call TRBD2 (5 bases). Trimming removed 5 bases from V and 4 bases from J, with 12 bases in between. This CDR3 is 14 amino acids long. The germline V gene encodes CDR1 LGHNA and CDR2 YNFKEQ. The DNA of the CDR3 is TGTGCCAGCAGCGGAGGTTTGACTTACAATGAGCAGTTCTTC. Translated, it gives CASSGGLTYNEQFF.

The J gene is TRBJ1-5, the V gene TRBV7-9, with 7 positions matching TRBD1. Germline values: CDR1 SEHNR, CDR2 FQNEAQ (reference sequence). This CDR3 is built from 14 residues. The V and J ends lost 5 bases and 5 bases, in that order; junction bases with no gene match: 6. The CDR3 bases are TGTGCCAGCAGCCAGGGGGTCGGGGATCAGCCCCAGCATTTT. Translating it yields CASSQGVGDQPQHF.